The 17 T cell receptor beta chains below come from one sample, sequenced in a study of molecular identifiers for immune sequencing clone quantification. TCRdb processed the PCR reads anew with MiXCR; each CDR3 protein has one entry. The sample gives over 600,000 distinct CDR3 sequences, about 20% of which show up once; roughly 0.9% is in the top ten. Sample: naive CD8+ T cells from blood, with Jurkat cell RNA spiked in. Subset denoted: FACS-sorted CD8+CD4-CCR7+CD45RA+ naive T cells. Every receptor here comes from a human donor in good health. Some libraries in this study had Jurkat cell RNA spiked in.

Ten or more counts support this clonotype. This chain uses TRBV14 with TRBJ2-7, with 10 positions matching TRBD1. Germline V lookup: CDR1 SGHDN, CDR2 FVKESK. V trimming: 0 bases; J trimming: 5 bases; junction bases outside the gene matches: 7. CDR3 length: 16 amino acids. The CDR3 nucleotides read TGTGCCAGCAGCCAAGACCGGGACAGGGGATTCGACGAGCAGTACTTC. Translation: CASSQDRDRGFDEQYF.

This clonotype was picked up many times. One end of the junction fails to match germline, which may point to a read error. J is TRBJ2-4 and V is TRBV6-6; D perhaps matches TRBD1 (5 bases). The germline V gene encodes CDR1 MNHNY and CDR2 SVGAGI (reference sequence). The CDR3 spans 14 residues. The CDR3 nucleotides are TGTGCCAGCAGTTATAACGCAGGGTTGCCCCTGGGGTGGTTC. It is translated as CASSYNAGLPLGWF.

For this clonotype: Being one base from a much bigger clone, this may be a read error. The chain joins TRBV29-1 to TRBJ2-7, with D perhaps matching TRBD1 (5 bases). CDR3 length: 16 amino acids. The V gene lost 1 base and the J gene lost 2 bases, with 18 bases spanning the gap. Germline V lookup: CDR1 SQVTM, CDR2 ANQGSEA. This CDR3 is CSVEGAQGRSPYEQYF. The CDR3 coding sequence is TGCAGCGTTGAAGGGGCGCAGGGTAGGAGCCCCTACGAGCAGTACTTC.

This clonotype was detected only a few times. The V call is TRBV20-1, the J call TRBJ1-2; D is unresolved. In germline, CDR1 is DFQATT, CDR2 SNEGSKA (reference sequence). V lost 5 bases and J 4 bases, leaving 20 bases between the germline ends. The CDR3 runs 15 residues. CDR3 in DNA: TGCAGTGCTGGATCCCTGACCGTAAGAGGCTATGGCTACACCTTC. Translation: CSAGSLTVRGYGYTF.

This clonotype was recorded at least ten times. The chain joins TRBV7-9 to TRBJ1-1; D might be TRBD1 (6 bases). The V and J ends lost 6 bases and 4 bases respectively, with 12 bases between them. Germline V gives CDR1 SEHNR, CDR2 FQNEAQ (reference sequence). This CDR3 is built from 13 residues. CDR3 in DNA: TGTGCCAGCAGACTTGGACAGAGCACTGAAGCTTTCTTT. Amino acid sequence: CASRLGQSTEAFF.

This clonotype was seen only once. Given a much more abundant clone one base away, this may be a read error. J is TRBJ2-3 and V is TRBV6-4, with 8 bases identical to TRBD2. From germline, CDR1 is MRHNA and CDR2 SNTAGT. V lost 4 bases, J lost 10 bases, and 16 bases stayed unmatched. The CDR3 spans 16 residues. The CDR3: CASSGSGSSGGQPQYF. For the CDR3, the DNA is TGTGCCAGCAGTGGCTCAGGCTCCAGCGGGGGCCAACCGCAGTATTTT.

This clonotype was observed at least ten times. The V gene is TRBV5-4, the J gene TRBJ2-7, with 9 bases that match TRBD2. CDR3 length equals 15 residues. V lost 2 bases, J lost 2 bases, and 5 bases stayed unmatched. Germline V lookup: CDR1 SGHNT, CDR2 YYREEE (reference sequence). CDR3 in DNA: TGTGCCAGCAGCTTCTTAGCGGGGGAGACCTACGAGCAGTACTTC. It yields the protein CASSFLAGETYEQYF.

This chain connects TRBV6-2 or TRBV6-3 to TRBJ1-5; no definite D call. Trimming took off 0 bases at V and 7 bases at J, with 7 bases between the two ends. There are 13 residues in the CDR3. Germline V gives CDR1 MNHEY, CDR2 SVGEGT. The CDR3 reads CASSYSFPQPQHF. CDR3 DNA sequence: TGTGCCAGCAGTTACTCGTTCCCCCAGCCCCAGCATTTT.

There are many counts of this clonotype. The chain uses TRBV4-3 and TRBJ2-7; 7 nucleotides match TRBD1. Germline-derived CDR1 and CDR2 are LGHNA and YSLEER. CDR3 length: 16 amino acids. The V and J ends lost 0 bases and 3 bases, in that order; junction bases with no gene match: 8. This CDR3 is CASSQDRQGKYYEQYF. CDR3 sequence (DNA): TGCGCCAGCAGCCAAGATCGACAGGGCAAATACTACGAGCAGTACTTC.

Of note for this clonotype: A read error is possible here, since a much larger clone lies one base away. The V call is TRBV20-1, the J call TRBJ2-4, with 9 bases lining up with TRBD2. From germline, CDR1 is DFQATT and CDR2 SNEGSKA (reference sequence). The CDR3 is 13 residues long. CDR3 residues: CSARVLAGNIQCF. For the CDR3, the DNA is TGCAGTGCTAGAGTTCTAGCGGGAAACATTCAGTGCTTC.

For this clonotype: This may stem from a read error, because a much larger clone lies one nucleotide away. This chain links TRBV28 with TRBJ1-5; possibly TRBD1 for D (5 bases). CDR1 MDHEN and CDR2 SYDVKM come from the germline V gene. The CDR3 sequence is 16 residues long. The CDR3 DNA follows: TGTGCCAGCAGTCCGGAGGGGCACTATAGCAATCAGCCCCAGCGTTTT. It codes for CASSPEGHYSNQPQRF.

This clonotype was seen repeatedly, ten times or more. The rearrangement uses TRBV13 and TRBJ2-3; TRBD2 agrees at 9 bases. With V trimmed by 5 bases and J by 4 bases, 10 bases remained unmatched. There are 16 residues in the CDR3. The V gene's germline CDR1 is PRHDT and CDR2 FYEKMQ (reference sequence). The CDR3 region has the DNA TGTGCCAGCAGCCCGTATAGCGGGAGATGGGCAGATACGCAGTATTTT. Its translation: CASSPYSGRWADTQYF.

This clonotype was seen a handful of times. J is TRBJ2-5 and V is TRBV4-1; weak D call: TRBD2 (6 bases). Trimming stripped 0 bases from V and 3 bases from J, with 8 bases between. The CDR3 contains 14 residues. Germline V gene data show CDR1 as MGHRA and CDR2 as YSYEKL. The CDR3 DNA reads TGCGCCAGCAGCCAAGAAACGGGGGAAGAGACCCAGTACTTC. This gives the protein CASSQETGEETQYF.

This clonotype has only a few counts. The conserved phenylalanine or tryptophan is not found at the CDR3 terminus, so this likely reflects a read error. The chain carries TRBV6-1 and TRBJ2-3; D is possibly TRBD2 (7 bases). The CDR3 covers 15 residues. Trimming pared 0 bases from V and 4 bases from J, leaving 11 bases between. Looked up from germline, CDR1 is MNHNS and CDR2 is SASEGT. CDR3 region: CASSEAGGHADTQYS. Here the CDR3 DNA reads TGTGCCAGCAGTGAAGCGGGGGGGCACGCAGATACGCAGTATTCT.

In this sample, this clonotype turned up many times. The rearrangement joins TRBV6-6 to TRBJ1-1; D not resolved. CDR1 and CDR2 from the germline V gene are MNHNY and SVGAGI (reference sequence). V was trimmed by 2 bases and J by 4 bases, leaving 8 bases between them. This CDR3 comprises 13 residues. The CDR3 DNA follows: TGTGCCAGCAGTTACGAGGGTTCCACTGAAGCTTTCTTT. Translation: CASSYEGSTEAFF.

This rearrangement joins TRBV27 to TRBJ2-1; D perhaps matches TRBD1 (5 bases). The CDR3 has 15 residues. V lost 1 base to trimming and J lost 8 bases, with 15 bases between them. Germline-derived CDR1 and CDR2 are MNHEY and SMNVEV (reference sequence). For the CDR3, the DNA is TGTGCCAGCAGTTTATTGGGGCGGTCACTACATGAGCAGTTCTTC. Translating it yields CASSLLGRSLHEQFF.

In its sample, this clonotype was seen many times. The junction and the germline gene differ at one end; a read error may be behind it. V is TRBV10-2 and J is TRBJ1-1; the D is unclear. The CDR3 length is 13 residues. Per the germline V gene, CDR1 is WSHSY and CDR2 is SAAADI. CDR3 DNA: TGTGCCAGCAGTGAGTCCCTCAACACTGAAGCTTTCTTT. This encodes CASSESLNTEAFF.